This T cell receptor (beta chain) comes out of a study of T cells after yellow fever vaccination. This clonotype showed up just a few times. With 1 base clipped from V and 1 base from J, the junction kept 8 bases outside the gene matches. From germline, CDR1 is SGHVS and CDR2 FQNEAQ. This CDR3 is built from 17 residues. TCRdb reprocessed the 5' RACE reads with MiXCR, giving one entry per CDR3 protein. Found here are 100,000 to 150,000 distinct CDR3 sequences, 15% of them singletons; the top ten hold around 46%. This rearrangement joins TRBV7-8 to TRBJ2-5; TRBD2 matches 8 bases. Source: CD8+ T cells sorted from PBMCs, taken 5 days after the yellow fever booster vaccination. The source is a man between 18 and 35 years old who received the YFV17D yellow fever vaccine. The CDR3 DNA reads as TGTGCCAGCAGCTTAGATTCCCAGCGGGGGACCCAAGAGACCCAGTACTTC. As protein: CASSLDSQRGTQETQYF.